This T cell receptor beta chain derives from a study of blood T cells in healthy people across ages. The CDR3 length is 14 residues. V was clipped by 3 bases and J by 6 bases, with 14 bases between them. Germline-derived CDR1 and CDR2 are SNHLY and FYNNEI. Through a sample-barcoded 5' primer and a J-beta primer mix, a second PCR was run for roughly 6 to 12 cycles. A 12-random-nucleotide template-switch adaptor tagged each cDNA molecule. TCRdb called the 5' RACE reads again in MiXCR, with one record for every CDR3 protein. The sample has over a million distinct CDR3 sequences, 35% to 55% seen once. Findings and limits, study-wide: Relative to aged donors, long-lived donors carried more naive CD4+ cells and displayed higher diversity. Shifts in expanded clonotypes may have been confounded by donor CMV status, which was unknown.

The amount of total RNA extracted per sample was at least 5 micrograms. Comments on this clonotype: Antigen specificity is unknown.

The receptor comes from a woman aged 60 to 75 in good health. The chain joins TRBV2 to TRBJ1-2, with unresolved D. Sequencing was performed on blood. CDR3 protein: CASSDRSAWDGYTF. The CDR3 DNA is TGTGCCAGCAGTGATCGATCAGCCTGGGATGGCTACACCTTC.